The clone carrying this TCR beta chain was seen ten or more times. No antigen is known for it. This entry comes from a study of T cell repertoires in cytomegalovirus infection. In the study overall: In public TCR beta signatures, there were indications of both CMV infection and matching HLA type.

Broader study findings: Dominating the ex vivo response were HLA-C-restricted CMV-specific TCR beta clonotypes. Based on cumulative public TCR beta family frequency, carriers of CMV plus the relevant HLA were identified.

The CDR3 is 14 amino acids. Germline CDR1 and CDR2: SGHTA and FQGNSA. V gave up 2 bases and J gave up 5 bases, with 10 bases separating them. TCRdb reprocessed the reads with MiXCR, giving one entry per CDR3 protein. This repertoire shows about 310,000 distinct CDR3 sequences, under 20% found once; its top ten account for 12%. Specimen: PBMCs. The chain uses TRBV7-2 and TRBJ2-1; TRBD2 might be the D (5 bases). This receptor was obtained from a human donor in good health (CMV status not recorded). Some clones in this sample may be carry-over from other donors' samples. The CDR3 spells CASSLRVGDNEQFF. For the CDR3, the DNA is TGTGCCAGCAGCTTACGGGTGGGAGACAATGAGCAGTTCTTC.